Described below is a single TCR beta chain sequence and its context. What it binds is unknown. The record originates from a study of metastatic and nonmetastatic thyroid tumors. The wider study: Repertoires from blood and tumor or nodule tissue of malignant and benign thyroid patients were compared. Study-wide findings and caveats: Relative to benign nodules, malignant thyroid tumors were reportedly characterized by significantly elevated TCR beta diversity in blood and tumor.

Authors' data handling: A classifier for distant metastasis in papillary thyroid cancer was constructed using CDR3 differences observed across clinicopathological groups. TCRdb called clones again from the PCR reads with MiXCR. TCRdb's processing, not the authors', yielded these V and J calls. The table records around 37,000 clones, 20% to 25% of them present only once. Thyroid surgery was preceded by no treatment in any patient. Germline CDR1 and CDR2: MDHEN and SYDVKM. This CDR3 has 15 amino acids. V was cut by 7 bases and J by 2 bases, with 18 bases left in between. The V call is TRBV28, the J call TRBJ2-7; D call uncertain. Specimen: tumor tissue. The source of this sequence is a female donor with papillary thyroid cancer or a benign thyroid nodule (not recorded which). Some clones in this sample may be carry-over from other donors' samples. Here the CDR3 DNA reads TGTGCCAGCACCTTTACGGTATTACCAACCTACGAGCAGTACTTC. Amino acid sequence: CASTFTVLPTYEQYF. The whole variable domain, remainder taken from reference TRBV28 and TRBJ2-7, is DVKVTQSSRYLVKRTGEKVFLECVQDMDHENMFWYRQDPGLGLRLIYFSYDVKMKEKGDIPEGYSVSREKKERFSLILESASTNQTSMYLCASTFTVLPTYEQYFGPGTRLTVT.